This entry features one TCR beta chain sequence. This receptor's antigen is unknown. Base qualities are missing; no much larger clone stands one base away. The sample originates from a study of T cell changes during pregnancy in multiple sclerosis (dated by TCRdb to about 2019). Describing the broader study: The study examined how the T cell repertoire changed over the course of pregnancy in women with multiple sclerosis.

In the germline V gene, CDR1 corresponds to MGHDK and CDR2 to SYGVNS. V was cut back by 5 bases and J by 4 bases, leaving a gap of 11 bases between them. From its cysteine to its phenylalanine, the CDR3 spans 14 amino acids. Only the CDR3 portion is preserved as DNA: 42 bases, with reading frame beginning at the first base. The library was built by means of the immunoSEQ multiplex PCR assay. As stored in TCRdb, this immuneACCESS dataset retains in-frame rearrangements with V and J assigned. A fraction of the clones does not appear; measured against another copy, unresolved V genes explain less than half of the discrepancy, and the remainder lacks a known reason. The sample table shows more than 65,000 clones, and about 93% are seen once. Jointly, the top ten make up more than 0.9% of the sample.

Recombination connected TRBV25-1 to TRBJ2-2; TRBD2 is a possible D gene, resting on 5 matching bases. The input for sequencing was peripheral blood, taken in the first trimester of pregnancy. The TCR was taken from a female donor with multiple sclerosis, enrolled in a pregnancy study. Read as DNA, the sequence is TGTGCCAGCAGTTACGAAGAGGGCACCGGGGAGCTGTTTTTT. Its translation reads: CASSYEEGTGELFF.